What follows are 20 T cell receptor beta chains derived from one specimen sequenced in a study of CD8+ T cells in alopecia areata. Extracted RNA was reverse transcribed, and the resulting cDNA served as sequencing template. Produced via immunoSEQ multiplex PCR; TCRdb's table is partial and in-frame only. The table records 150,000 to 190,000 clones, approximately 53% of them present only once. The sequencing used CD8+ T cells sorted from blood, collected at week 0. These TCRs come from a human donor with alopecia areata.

This chain's CDR3 is CAWATGVTEQFF. Written as DNA, the CDR3 is TGTGCCTGGGCTACAGGGGTGACTGAGCAGTTCTTC. The chain recombines TRBV30 with TRBJ2-1; 7 nucleotides match TRBD1. This CDR3 region has 12 residues. Germline V gene lookup returns CDR1 GTSNPN and CDR2 SVGIG (reference sequence). After removal of 5 bases from V and 9 bases from J, the junction contained 7 bases not matched to a gene.

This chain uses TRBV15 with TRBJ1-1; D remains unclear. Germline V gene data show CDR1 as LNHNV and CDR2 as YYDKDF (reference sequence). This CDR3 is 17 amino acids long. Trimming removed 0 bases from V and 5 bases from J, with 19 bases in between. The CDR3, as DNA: TGTGCCACCAGCAGAGATTTTGTTGCGGGCCCCGCAACTGAAGCTTTCTTT. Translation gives CATSRDFVAGPATEAFF.

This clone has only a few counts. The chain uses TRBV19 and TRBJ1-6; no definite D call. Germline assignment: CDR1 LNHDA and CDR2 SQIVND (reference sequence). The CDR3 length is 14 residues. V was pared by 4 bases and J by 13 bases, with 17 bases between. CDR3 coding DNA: TGTGCCAGTAGTAGGAGAGGCGAAGTAAGGCCCCTCCACTTT. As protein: CASSRRGEVRPLHF.

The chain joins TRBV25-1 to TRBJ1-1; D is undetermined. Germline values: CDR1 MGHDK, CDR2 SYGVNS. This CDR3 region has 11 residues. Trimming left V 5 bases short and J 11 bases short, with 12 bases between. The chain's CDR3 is CASSPKPWAFF. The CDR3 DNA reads TGTGCCAGCAGTCCGAAACCCTGGGCTTTCTTT.

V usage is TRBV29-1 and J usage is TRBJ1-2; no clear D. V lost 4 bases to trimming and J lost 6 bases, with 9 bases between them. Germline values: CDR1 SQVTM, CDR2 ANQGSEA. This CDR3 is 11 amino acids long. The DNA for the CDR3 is TGCAGCGTTGTATATGGAAATGGCTACACCTTC. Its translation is CSVVYGNGYTF.

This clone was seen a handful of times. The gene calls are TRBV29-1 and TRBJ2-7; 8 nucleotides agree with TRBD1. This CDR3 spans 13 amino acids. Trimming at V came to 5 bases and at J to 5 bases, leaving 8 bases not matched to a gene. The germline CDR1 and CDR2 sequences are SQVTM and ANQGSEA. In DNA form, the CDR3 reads TGCAGCGTTCGAGGACAGGGAAAAAACGAGCAGTACTTC. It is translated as CSVRGQGKNEQYF.

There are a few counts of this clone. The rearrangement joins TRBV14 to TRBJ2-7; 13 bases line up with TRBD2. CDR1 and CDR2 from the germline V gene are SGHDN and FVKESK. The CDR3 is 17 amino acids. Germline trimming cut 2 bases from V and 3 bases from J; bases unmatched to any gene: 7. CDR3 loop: CASSQLGTSGDIYEQYF. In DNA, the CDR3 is TGTGCCAGCAGCCAACTAGGGACTAGCGGGGACATCTACGAGCAGTACTTC.

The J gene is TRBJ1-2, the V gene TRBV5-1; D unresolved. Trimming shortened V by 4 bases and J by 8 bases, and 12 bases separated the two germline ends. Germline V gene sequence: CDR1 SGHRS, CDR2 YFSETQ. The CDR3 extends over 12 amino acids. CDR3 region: CASSLGPDGYTF. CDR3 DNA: TGCGCCAGCAGCCTAGGCCCGGACGGCTACACCTTC.

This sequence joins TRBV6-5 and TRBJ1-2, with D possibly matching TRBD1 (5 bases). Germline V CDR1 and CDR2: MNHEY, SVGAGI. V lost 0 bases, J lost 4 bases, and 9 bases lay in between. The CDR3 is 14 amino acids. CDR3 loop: CASSYSQGLYGYTF. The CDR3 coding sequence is TGTGCCAGCAGTTACTCTCAGGGACTCTATGGCTACACCTTC.

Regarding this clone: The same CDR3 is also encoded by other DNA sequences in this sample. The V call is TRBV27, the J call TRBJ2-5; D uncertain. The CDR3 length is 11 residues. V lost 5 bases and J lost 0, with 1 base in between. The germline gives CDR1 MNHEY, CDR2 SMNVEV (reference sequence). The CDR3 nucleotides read TGTGCCAGCAGTGACCAAGAGACCCAGTACTTC. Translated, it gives CASSDQETQYF.

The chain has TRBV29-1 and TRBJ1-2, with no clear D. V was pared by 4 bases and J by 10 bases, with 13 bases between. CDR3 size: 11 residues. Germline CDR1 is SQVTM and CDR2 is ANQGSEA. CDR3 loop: CSVGEGGDYTF. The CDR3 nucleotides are TGCAGCGTTGGGGAGGGAGGTGACTACACCTTC.

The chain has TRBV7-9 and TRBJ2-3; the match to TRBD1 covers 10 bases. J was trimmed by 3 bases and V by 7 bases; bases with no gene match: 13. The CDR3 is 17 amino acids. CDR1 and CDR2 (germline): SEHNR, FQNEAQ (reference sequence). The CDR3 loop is CASTPTVGQGITDTQYF. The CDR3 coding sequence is TGTGCCAGCACCCCAACAGTGGGACAGGGGATAACAGATACGCAGTATTTT.

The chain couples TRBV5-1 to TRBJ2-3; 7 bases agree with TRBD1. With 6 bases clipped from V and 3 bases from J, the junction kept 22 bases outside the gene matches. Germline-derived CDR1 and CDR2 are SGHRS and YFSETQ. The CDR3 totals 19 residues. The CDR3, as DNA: TGCGCCAGCAAAGGGGGCTATGAGGGACCTCCGCTGCTGACAGATACGCAGTATTTT. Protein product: CASKGGYEGPPLLTDTQYF.

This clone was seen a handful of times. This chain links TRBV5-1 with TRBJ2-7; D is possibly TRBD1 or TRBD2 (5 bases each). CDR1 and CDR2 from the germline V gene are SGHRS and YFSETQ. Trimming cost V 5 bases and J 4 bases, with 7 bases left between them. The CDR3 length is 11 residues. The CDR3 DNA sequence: TGCGCCAGCAGTGAGGGGTACGAGCAGTACTTC. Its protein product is CASSEGYEQYF.

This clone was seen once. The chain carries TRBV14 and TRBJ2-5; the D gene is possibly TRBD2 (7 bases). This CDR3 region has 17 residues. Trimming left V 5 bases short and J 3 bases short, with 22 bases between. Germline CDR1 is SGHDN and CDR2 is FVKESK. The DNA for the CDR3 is TGTGCCAGCAGCTCCCGGGGGGCGGCCCCCTTGGAAGAGACCCAGTACTTC. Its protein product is CASSSRGAAPLEETQYF.

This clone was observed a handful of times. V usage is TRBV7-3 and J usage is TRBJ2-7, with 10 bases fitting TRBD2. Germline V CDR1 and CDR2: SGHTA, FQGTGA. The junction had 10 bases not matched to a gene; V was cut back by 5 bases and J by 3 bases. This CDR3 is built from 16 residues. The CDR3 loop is CASSPRGTSDLYEQYF. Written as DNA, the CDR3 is TGTGCCAGCAGCCCACGAGGGACTAGCGACCTCTACGAGCAGTACTTC. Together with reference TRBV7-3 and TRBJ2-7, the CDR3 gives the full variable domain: GAGVSQTPSNKVTEKGKYVELRCDPISGHTALYWYRQSLGQGPEFLIYFQGTGAADDSGLPNDRFFAVRPEGSVSTLKIQRTERGDSAVYLCASSPRGTSDLYEQYFGPGTRLTVT.

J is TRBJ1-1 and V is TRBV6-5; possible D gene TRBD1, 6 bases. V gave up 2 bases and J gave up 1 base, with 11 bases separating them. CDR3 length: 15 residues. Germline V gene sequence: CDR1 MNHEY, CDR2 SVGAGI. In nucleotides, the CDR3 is TGTGCCAGCAGTTACACGCGGACAGCGAACACTGAAGCTTTCTTT. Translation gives CASSYTRTANTEAFF.

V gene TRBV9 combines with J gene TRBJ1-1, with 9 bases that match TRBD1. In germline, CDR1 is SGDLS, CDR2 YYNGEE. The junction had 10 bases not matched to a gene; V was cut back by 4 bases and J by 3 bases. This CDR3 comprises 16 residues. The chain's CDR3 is CASSPRQGVRDTEAFF. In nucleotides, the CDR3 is TGTGCCAGCAGCCCCCGACAGGGGGTGAGGGACACTGAAGCTTTCTTT.

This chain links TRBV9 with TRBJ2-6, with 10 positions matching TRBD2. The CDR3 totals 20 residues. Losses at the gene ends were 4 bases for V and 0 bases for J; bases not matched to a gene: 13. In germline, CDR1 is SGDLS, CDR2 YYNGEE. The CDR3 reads CASSFPLAGARNSGANVLTF. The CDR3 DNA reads TGTGCCAGCAGCTTTCCCCTAGCGGGGGCAAGAAACTCTGGGGCCAACGTCCTGACTTTC.

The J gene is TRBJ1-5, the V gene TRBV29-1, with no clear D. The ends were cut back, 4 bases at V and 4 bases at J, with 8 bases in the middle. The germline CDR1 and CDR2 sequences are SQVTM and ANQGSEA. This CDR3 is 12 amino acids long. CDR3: CSVGESNQPQHF. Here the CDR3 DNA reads TGCAGCGTTGGTGAAAGTAATCAGCCCCAGCATTTT.